One sample yielded the 19 T cell receptor beta chains listed below, sequenced in a study of T cells in Graves' hyperthyroidism and ophthalmopathy. RNA transcripts were the template for amplifying TCR beta CDR3 regions. The study used the HTBI primer set for a first-round RT-PCR of the TCR CDR3. A single record per CDR3 protein comes from TCRdb applying MiXCR to the multiplex PCR reads. Of some 600,000 distinct CDR3 sequences in the sample, about 15% were seen once. Sequencing was carried out using blood. The receptors come from a woman between 25 and 40 years old with Graves' hyperthyroidism that later progressed to Graves' ophthalmopathy.

Ten or more counts support this clonotype. V and J are TRBV7-2 and TRBJ2-1, with D possibly being TRBD2 (6 bases). This CDR3 comprises 15 residues. Germline V gives CDR1 SGHTA, CDR2 FQGNSA. Trimming cost V 1 base and J 4 bases, with 11 bases left between them. DNA of the CDR3: TGTGCCAGCAGCTTAGACGAGGGAGGATACAATGAGCAGTTCTTC. Encoded protein: CASSLDEGGYNEQFF.

Of note for this clonotype: A read error may explain this, as a much larger clone is one base away. V and J are TRBV9 and TRBJ1-3; no clear D. The CDR3 runs 13 residues. CDR1 SGDLS and CDR2 YYNGEE come from the germline V gene. This CDR3 reads CASSVVEGSTIYF. The CDR3 coding sequence is TGTGCCAGCAGCGTAGTGGAGGGAAGCACCATATATTTT.

This clonotype has a count of ten or more. CDR3 residues: CASSLSWEGKDGYTF. The CDR3 coding sequence is TGCGCCAGCAGCCTCTCCTGGGAGGGGAAGGATGGCTACACCTTC. The chain carries TRBV4-3 and TRBJ1-2; a weak D match, TRBD1 (5 bases). This CDR3 comprises 15 residues. Trimming took 4 bases from V and 6 from J, leaving 18 bases between them. CDR1 and CDR2 (germline): LGHNA, YSLEER.

This clonotype showed up just a few times. The V call is TRBV5-1, the J call TRBJ2-1; D remains unclear. The CDR3 is 14 amino acids. Between the trimmed V and J ends, which lost 5 bases and 7 bases, there was a span of 16 bases. In germline, CDR1 is SGHRS, CDR2 YFSETQ. CDR3: CASSKVLGANEQFF. CDR3 DNA sequence: TGCGCCAGCAGTAAGGTTCTGGGCGCTAATGAGCAGTTCTTC.

This clonotype was seen ten or more times. The chain employs TRBV11-2 and TRBJ2-7; D remains unclear. CDR1 and CDR2 (germline): SGHAT, FQNNGV. The CDR3 is 13 residues long. V dropped 3 bases and J dropped 2 bases, with 8 bases sitting between them. CDR3 DNA sequence: TGTGCCAGCAGCTTCACAGAGACCTACGAGCAGTACTTC. Translation: CASSFTETYEQYF.

V and J are TRBV30 and TRBJ1-1; D unresolved. This CDR3 region has 14 residues. Per germline, CDR1 GTSNPN and CDR2 SVGIG (reference sequence). Trimming left V 0 bases short and J 3 bases short, with 11 bases between. The DNA for the CDR3 is TGTGCCTGGAGTGTAGGGCAGAGCTACACTGAAGCTTTCTTT. Translated: CAWSVGQSYTEAFF.

In this sample, this clonotype turned up a few times. The J gene is TRBJ2-2, the V gene TRBV7-3, with TRBD2 matching over 15 bases. This CDR3 region has 19 residues. The J segment lost 6 bases and the V segment lost 5 bases, leaving 13 bases of the junction unmatched. The germline V gene has CDR1 SGHTA and CDR2 FQGTGA. CDR3 coding DNA: TGTGCCAGCAGCCTTCAGGGACTAGCGGGAGGTTCTCGCGCCGGGGAGCTGTTTTTT. It translates to CASSLQGLAGGSRAGELFF.

This clonotype was counted a few times. The gene calls are TRBV9 and TRBJ2-7; D is perhaps TRBD1 or TRBD2 (5 bases each). Germline V gene sequence: CDR1 SGDLS, CDR2 YYNGEE. The V and J ends lost 4 bases and 6 bases respectively, with 14 bases between them. CDR3 length equals 13 residues. CDR3 bases: TGTGCCAGCAGCTCCGAACTAGGGGCCGAGCAGTACTTC. It encodes CASSSELGAEQYF. Together with reference TRBV9 and TRBJ2-7, the CDR3 gives the full variable domain: DSGVTQTPKHLITATGQRVTLRCSPRSGDLSVYWYQQSLDQGLQFLIQYYNGEERAKGNILERFSAQQFPDLHSELNLSSLELGDSALYFCASSSELGAEQYFGPGTRLTVT.

This clonotype was observed many times. This chain connects TRBV7-2 to TRBJ1-2, with unresolved D. Germline values: CDR1 SGHTA, CDR2 FQGNSA. This CDR3 region has 15 residues. Trimming removed 1 base at V and 8 bases at J, with 17 bases between. This chain's CDR3 is CASSLGPGSGRGYTF. In DNA form, the CDR3 reads TGTGCCAGCAGCTTAGGGCCGGGGAGTGGCAGGGGCTACACCTTC. The full variable domain, its missing parts supplied by reference TRBV7-2 and TRBJ1-2, is GAGVSQSPSNKVTEKGKDVELRCDPISGHTALYWYRQSLGQGLEFLIYFQGNSAPDKSGLPSDRFSAERTGGSVSTLTIQRTQQEDSAVYLCASSLGPGSGRGYTFGSGTRLTVV.

Points on this clonotype: This may stem from a read error, because a much larger clone lies one nucleotide away. The chain joins TRBV29-1 to TRBJ2-2, with TRBD2 matching over 8 bases. The CDR3 contains 12 residues. CDR1 and CDR2 (germline): SQVTM, ANQGSEA. Written as DNA, the CDR3 is TGCGGCGGGGGGCTAGCGGCCGGGGAGCTGTTTTTT. Translated, it gives CGGGLAAGELFF.

This clonotype was found many times. V and J are TRBV20-1 and TRBJ2-3, with 9 nucleotides matching TRBD2. Losses at the gene ends were 0 bases for V and 6 bases for J; bases not matched to a gene: 13. The CDR3 sequence is 17 residues long. The V gene's germline CDR1 is DFQATT and CDR2 SNEGSKA (reference sequence). CDR3 coding DNA: TGCAGTGCTAGAGATCCACGGGGGACTAGCAGTGAGGATACGCAGTATTTT. Translated, it gives CSARDPRGTSSEDTQYF.

At least ten counts were recorded for this clonotype. The chain joins TRBV28 to TRBJ2-1; 10 bases are a match to TRBD2. Germline CDR1 reads MDHEN; CDR2 reads SYDVKM. V lost 2 bases, J lost 8 bases, and 3 bases stayed unmatched. The CDR3 runs 14 residues. Written as DNA, the CDR3 is TGTGCCAGCAGTTTAGAACTAGCGGGGCATGAGCAGTTCTTC. Translated: CASSLELAGHEQFF.

This clonotype was detected a few times. This chain links TRBV29-1 with TRBJ2-7; D is unclear. Germline lookup yields CDR1 SQVTM and CDR2 ANQGSEA. The CDR3 loop spans 13 amino acids. V was cut by 4 bases and J by 4 bases, with 14 bases left in between. CDR3: CSVGPLGEYEQYF. The CDR3 DNA reads as TGCAGCGTTGGCCCCCTCGGCGAGTACGAGCAGTACTTC.

About this clonotype: At one boundary the junction diverges from the germline segment, which might be a read error. V usage is TRBV5-1 and J usage is TRBJ2-3; a possible D gene is TRBD2 (5 bases). This CDR3 has 13 amino acids. The V gene's germline CDR1 is SGHRS and CDR2 YFSETQ. Here the CDR3 DNA reads TGCGCCAGCAGCTATACACTGGGAGATAGGCAGTATTTT. It translates to CASSYTLGDRQYF.

This clonotype was observed many times. This chain joins TRBV2 and TRBJ2-2; 10 bases match TRBD2. The trim removed 5 bases at V and 6 bases at J, leaving 6 bases unmatched. CDR3 length: 15 residues. In germline, CDR1 is SNHLY, CDR2 FYNNEI. CDR3 in DNA: TGTGCCAGCAGTCTAGCGGGAGTAGAGTCCGGGGAGCTGTTTTTT. Amino acid sequence: CASSLAGVESGELFF. The full variable domain, its missing parts supplied by reference TRBV2 and TRBJ2-2, is EPEVTQTPSHQVTQMGQEVILRCVPISNHLYFYWYRQILGQKVEFLVSFYNNEISEKSEIFDDQFSVERPDGSNFTLKIRSTKLEDSAMYFCASSLAGVESGELFFGEGSRLTVL.

J is TRBJ1-2 and V is TRBV20-1; unclear D gene. The CDR3 is made up of 12 amino acids. CDR1 is DFQATT, CDR2 SNEGSKA, per germline (reference sequence). With 4 bases removed from V and 1 base from J, the gap between germline ends came to 7 bases. This CDR3 reads CSAIERNYGYTF. CDR3 sequence (DNA): TGCAGTGCTATTGAGCGTAACTATGGCTACACCTTC.

V gene TRBV7-9 combines with J gene TRBJ2-1; 7 nucleotides match TRBD2. Per the germline V gene, CDR1 is SEHNR and CDR2 is FQNEAQ (reference sequence). V lost 10 bases, J lost 3 bases, and 18 bases stayed unmatched. The CDR3 loop spans 17 amino acids. CDR3 DNA sequence: TGTGCCACCAGTTACACTCTTCTCCAGCGGGGCTACAATGAGCAGTTCTTC. Amino acids: CATSYTLLQRGYNEQFF.

This clonotype was detected many times. The gene calls are TRBV27 and TRBJ2-7; tentative D call: TRBD2 (6 bases). The CDR3 contains 16 residues. V was trimmed by 6 bases and J by 4 bases, leaving 22 bases between them. Germline V gene sequence: CDR1 MNHEY, CDR2 SMNVEV (reference sequence). DNA of the CDR3: TGTGCCAGCAGCCAGCCGGGACTTGGTCCTTCTTACGAGCAGTACTTC. Encoded protein: CASSQPGLGPSYEQYF.

This clonotype was counted only a few times. This rearrangement joins TRBV15 to TRBJ1-3; D is possibly TRBD1 (6 bases). The germline V gene has CDR1 LNHNV and CDR2 YYDKDF (reference sequence). V was trimmed by 5 bases and J by 4 bases, leaving 18 bases between them. The CDR3 sequence is 16 residues long. The CDR3 loop reads CATSGEEQGKGNTIYF. The CDR3 region has the DNA TGTGCCACCAGCGGGGAGGAGCAGGGGAAAGGAAACACCATATATTTT.